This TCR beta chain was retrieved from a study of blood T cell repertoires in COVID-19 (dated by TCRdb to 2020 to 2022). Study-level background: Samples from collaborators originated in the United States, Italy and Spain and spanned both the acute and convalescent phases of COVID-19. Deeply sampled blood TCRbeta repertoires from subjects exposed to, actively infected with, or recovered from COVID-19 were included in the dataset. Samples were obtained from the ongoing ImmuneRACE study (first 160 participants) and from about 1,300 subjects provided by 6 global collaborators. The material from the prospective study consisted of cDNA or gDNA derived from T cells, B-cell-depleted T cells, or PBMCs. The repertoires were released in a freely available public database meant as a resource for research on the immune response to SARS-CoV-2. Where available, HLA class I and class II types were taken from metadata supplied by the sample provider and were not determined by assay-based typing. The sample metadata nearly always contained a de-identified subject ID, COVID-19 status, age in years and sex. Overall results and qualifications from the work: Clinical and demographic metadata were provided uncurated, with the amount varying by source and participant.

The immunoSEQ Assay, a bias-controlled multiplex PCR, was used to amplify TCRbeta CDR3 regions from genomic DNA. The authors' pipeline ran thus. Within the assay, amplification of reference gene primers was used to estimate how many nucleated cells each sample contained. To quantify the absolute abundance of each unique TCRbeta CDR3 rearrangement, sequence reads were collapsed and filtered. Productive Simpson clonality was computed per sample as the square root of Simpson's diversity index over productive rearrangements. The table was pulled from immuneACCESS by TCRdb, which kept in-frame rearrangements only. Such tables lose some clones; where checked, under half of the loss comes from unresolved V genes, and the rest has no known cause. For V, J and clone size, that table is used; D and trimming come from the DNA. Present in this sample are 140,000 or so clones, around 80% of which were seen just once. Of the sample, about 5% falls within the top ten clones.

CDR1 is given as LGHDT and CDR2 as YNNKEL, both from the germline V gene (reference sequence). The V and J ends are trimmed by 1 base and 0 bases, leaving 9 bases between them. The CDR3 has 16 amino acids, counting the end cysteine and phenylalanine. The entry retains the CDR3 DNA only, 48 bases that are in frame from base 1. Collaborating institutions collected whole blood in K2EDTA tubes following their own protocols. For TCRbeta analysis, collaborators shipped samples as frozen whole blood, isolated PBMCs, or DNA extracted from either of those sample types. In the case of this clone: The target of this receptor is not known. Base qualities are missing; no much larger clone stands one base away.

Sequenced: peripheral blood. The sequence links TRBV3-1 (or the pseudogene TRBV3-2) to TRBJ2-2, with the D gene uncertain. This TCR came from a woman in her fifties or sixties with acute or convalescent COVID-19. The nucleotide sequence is TGTGCCAGCAGCCAAGGGCAGGTAACGAACACCGGGGAGCTGTTTTTT. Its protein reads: CASSQGQVTNTGELFF.